These 22 T cell receptor beta chains were sequenced from one sample in a study of PD-L1 blockade in urothelial cancer. The method was immunoSEQ multiplex PCR; TCRdb's version includes in-frame clones alone and lacks a portion of them. The sample lists under 95,000 clones; more than 75% were seen once. Time point defined: pretreatment peripheral blood. This sample comprised PBMCs, obtained around atezolizumab (anti-PD-L1) treatment. The receptors stem from a man in his fifties or sixties with urothelial cancer.

The chain uses TRBV5-1 and TRBJ2-2, with D possibly TRBD1 on 6 matching bases. V lost 2 bases, J lost 5 bases, and 13 bases lay in between. The CDR3 is 15 amino acids. Germline V gene lookup returns CDR1 SGHRS and CDR2 YFSETQ. This chain's CDR3 is CASSFAGERTGELFF. As DNA, the CDR3 is TGCGCCAGCAGCTTTGCAGGGGAGAGGACCGGGGAGCTGTTTTTT.

The V call is TRBV4-1, the J call TRBJ2-7; possible D gene TRBD1, 7 bases. CDR1 MGHRA and CDR2 YSYEKL come from the germline V gene. The CDR3 is 16 amino acids. Trimming left V 4 bases short and J 1 base short, with 17 bases between. CDR3 bases: TGCGCCAGCAGCCTCCGCGGAGGGGGCGCATCCTACGAGCAGTACTTC. Translation gives CASSLRGGGASYEQYF.

The rearrangement links TRBV9 to TRBJ2-3; 8 nucleotides align to TRBD2. The CDR3 loop spans 17 amino acids. CDR1 SGDLS and CDR2 YYNGEE come from the germline V gene. V lost 0 bases to trimming and J lost 3 bases; unmatched junction nucleotides: 9. The CDR3 DNA reads as TGTGCCAGCAGCGTAGGACTAGCCCGGGGGGGGACAGATACGCAGTATTTT. Its translation is CASSVGLARGGTDTQYF.

This clone was picked up one time. The CDR3 here is CASTPFPQLNQPQHF. DNA of the CDR3: TGTGCCAGCACCCCGTTTCCACAGCTCAATCAGCCCCAGCATTTT. The V gene is TRBV7-2, the J gene TRBJ1-5; no reliable D call. The V end was cut by 7 bases, the J end by 3 bases, with 16 bases between. Germline lookup yields CDR1 SGHTA and CDR2 FQGNSA. CDR3 length: 15 amino acids.

The V and J genes are TRBV5-1 and TRBJ2-1, with D unclear. The CDR3 is made up of 19 amino acids. V was shortened by 1 base and J by 0 bases, with 20 bases between the two germline ends. The germline CDR1 and CDR2 sequences are SGHRS and YFSETQ. For the CDR3, the DNA is TGCGCCAGCAGCTTGTCGAACCGACTGGCATTTAGCTCCTACAATGAGCAGTTCTTC. Residues: CASSLSNRLAFSSYNEQFF.

The chain carries TRBV5-4 and TRBJ2-1, with a weak D call TRBD1 (6 bases). Germline V lookup: CDR1 SGHNT, CDR2 YYREEE (reference sequence). The CDR3 loop spans 17 amino acids. V was trimmed by 4 bases and J by 2 bases, leaving 19 bases between them. CDR3 protein: CASSPTGHPGPYNEQFF. The CDR3 DNA is TGTGCCAGCAGCCCTACAGGGCACCCAGGCCCCTACAATGAGCAGTTCTTC.

The CDR3 reads CASSRSGQGAEQYF. DNA for the CDR3: TGTGCCAGCAGCCGATCGGGACAGGGTGCCGAGCAGTACTTC. V is TRBV7-3 and J is TRBJ2-7, with 9 positions matching TRBD1. Germline CDR1 is SGHTA and CDR2 is FQGTGA. This CDR3 is 14 amino acids long. V lost 5 bases and J lost 6; bases outside the gene matches: 8.

This clone was picked up a small number of times. The J gene is TRBJ1-2, the V gene TRBV6-1; D possibly corresponds to TRBD1 (6 bases). Trimming shortened V by 3 bases and J by 4 bases, and 12 bases separated the two germline ends. Germline V gene sequence: CDR1 MNHNS, CDR2 SASEGT. The length of the CDR3 is 14 residues. DNA for the CDR3: TGTGCCAGCAGTGACCAACAGGGCTCCTATGGCTACACCTTC. Translation gives CASSDQQGSYGYTF.

This chain links TRBV16 with TRBJ2-5, with 10 bases that match TRBD2. The CDR3 covers 15 residues. V was clipped by 1 base and J by 6 bases; unmatched bases: 5. The V gene's germline CDR1 is KGHSY and CDR2 FQNENV. CDR3 coding DNA: TGTGCCAGCAGCCAATTAGCGGGAGGATCAAAGACCCAGTACTTC. It encodes CASSQLAGGSKTQYF.

This clone was counted between two and nine times. This sequence joins TRBV19 and TRBJ2-4; 7 bases are a match to TRBD1. The germline V gene encodes CDR1 LNHDA and CDR2 SQIVND (reference sequence). This CDR3 has 16 amino acids. Unmatched junction bases numbered 15, after V lost 9 bases and J lost 4 bases. The CDR3 sequence: CASINRGMEGKNIQYF. The CDR3 bases are TGTGCCAGCATAAACAGGGGAATGGAAGGGAAAAACATTCAGTACTTC.

The rearrangement links TRBV2 to TRBJ2-7; TRBD2 aligns across 10 bases. V dropped 6 bases and J dropped 3; count of bases not matched to a gene: 5. The length of the CDR3 is 14 residues. CDR1 and CDR2 (germline): SNHLY, FYNNEI. The CDR3 DNA reads as TGTGCCAGCAGAGTTTCTAGCGGGGGCTACGAGCAGTACTTC. As protein: CASRVSSGGYEQYF.

This rearrangement joins TRBV7-6 to TRBJ1-6; D gene uncertain. The V end was cut by 0 bases, the J end by 4 bases, with 4 bases between. The germline CDR1 and CDR2 sequences are SGHVS and FNYEAQ. The CDR3 has 14 amino acids. This chain's CDR3 is CASSLAIYNSPLHF. The CDR3 nucleotides are TGTGCCAGCAGCTTAGCCATTTATAATTCACCCCTCCACTTT.

This clone has a count of ten or more. The V and J genes are TRBV6-1 and TRBJ2-1; D not certain. The germline V gene encodes CDR1 MNHNS and CDR2 SASEGT. There are 14 residues in the CDR3. V was cut by 2 bases and J by 7 bases, with 12 bases left in between. The CDR3 DNA reads TGTGCCAGCAGTGAAATGCAAGCTATGAATGAGCAGTTCTTC. Translated, it gives CASSEMQAMNEQFF.

This CDR3 reads CSAGYSEAFF. In DNA form, the CDR3 reads TGCAGCGCCGGTTATTCTGAAGCTTTCTTT. The V call is TRBV29-1, the J call TRBJ1-1; D gene ambiguous. Trimming removed 7 bases at V and 6 bases at J, with 9 bases between. The V gene's germline CDR1 is SQVTM and CDR2 ANQGSEA. The CDR3 runs 10 residues.

V is TRBV4-3 and J is TRBJ2-1, with D perhaps matching TRBD1 (5 bases). The CDR3 is 16 residues long. From germline, CDR1 is LGHNA and CDR2 YSLEER. Trimming took 0 bases from V and 3 from J, leaving 12 bases between them. CDR3 DNA: TGCGCCAGCAGCCAAGATGGAACAGGTGGCTACAATGAGCAGTTCTTC. Amino acids: CASSQDGTGGYNEQFF.

V is TRBV13 and J is TRBJ2-1, with 13 bases matching TRBD2. Germline loops: CDR1 PRHDT, CDR2 FYEKMQ (reference sequence). The CDR3 totals 17 residues. The trim removed 5 bases at V and 1 base at J, leaving 5 bases unmatched. The CDR3 sequence: CASSRRTSGGSYNEQFF. CDR3 in DNA: TGTGCCAGCAGCCGGAGGACTAGCGGGGGTTCCTACAATGAGCAGTTCTTC.

The chain employs TRBV4-2 and TRBJ1-6; no clear D. CDR3 length equals 19 residues. Between the trimmed V and J ends, which lost 1 base and 10 bases, there was a span of 26 bases. Germline V gives CDR1 LGHNA, CDR2 YNFKEQ. The CDR3 DNA follows: TGTGCCAGCAGCCAAGTTCGTATTGGAGGCCAAACCAGAATATCACCCCTCCACTTT. Translated: CASSQVRIGGQTRISPLHF.

V and J are TRBV12-5 and TRBJ2-5; D might be TRBD1 (5 bases). V lost 1 base and J 4 bases, leaving 7 bases between the germline ends. The CDR3 has 13 amino acids. CDR1 is LGHNT, CDR2 FRNRAP, per germline. The CDR3 protein is CASGLGQRETQYF. In DNA form, the CDR3 reads TGTGCTAGTGGTTTGGGACAGAGAGAGACCCAGTACTTC.

About this clone itself: Germline is not matched at one junction end, which may reflect a read error. This sequence joins TRBV7-7 and TRBJ2-2, with a weak D call TRBD1 (5 bases). The CDR3 covers 14 residues. Germline CDR1 is SSHAT and CDR2 is FNYEAQ (reference sequence). CDR3 DNA sequence: TGTGCTAGCAGGGCAGACAGTAACACCGGGGAGCTGTTTTTT. It translates to CASRADSNTGELFF. Combining the CDR3 with reference TRBV7-7 and TRBJ2-2 gives the whole variable domain GAGVSQSPRYKVTKRGQDVTLRCDPISSHATLYWYQQALGQGPEFLTYFNYEAQPDKSGLPSDRFSAERPEGSISTLTIQRTEQRDSAMYRCASRADSNTGELFFGEGSRLTVL.

The chain carries TRBV9 and TRBJ2-7; 9 bases are shared with TRBD1. Losses at the gene ends were 4 bases for V and 6 bases for J; bases not matched to a gene: 11. Germline-derived CDR1 and CDR2 are SGDLS and YYNGEE. The CDR3 extends over 15 amino acids. The CDR3: CASSPRTGVYFEQYF. The CDR3 DNA is TGTGCCAGCAGCCCGCGGACAGGGGTATATTTCGAGCAGTACTTC.

CDR3 nucleotide sequence: TGTGCCAGCAATCGCGACAGGGGCACTGAAGCTTTCTTT. It translates to CASNRDRGTEAFF. This rearrangement joins TRBV2 to TRBJ1-1; TRBD1 matches at 8 bases. The CDR3 has 13 residues. CDR1 is SNHLY and CDR2 is FYNNEI in the germline V gene. The V and J ends lost 7 bases and 4 bases, in that order; junction bases with no gene match: 5.

The rearrangement joins TRBV2 to TRBJ1-6; 9 bases match TRBD1. This CDR3 is built from 15 residues. Germline CDR1 SNHLY, CDR2 FYNNEI. Trimming cost V 4 bases and J 7 bases; bases outside gene matches: 5. The chain's CDR3 is CASSGPDRGNSPLHF. The CDR3 region has the DNA TGTGCCAGCAGTGGTCCGGACAGGGGAAATTCACCCCTCCACTTT.